A selection of T cell receptor beta chains follows, all from one sample in a study of T cell responses to AZD1222 COVID-19 vaccine. Repertoires were generated with immunoSEQ multiplex PCR, while TCRdb's copy carries only in-frame clones and drops some. The sample has about 83,000 clones; around 89% are singletons. Source: peripheral blood, taken on day 0 of MenACWY control vaccination. The source is an adult in good health. Each CDR3 is given with its conserved first and last residue. Each record gives: V gene, J gene, CDR3 protein.

>TRBV27|TRBJ2-7
CASSAYPTGRAGEQYF
>TRBV28|TRBJ1-5
CASSWLSNQPQHF
>TRBV2|TRBJ2-7
CASSEQGPLYEQYF
>TRBV6-2/TRBV6-3|TRBJ2-5
CASSPNLAGEETQYF
>TRBV9|TRBJ2-7
CASSASTGSSYEQYF
>TRBV5-8|TRBJ1-1
CASSTDGPRMNTEAFF
>TRBV18|TRBJ2-1
CASGIAGGSSYNEQFF
>TRBV7-2|TRBJ1-2
CASSFDSYGYTF
>TRBV28|TRBJ1-4
CASSFGQGWEKLFF
>TRBV5-4|TRBJ1-1
CASSLGDTGGTEAFF
>TRBV5-4|TRBJ2-5
CASSLAAFGETQYF
>TRBV7-2|TRBJ2-1
CASSLVKISGGNDYNEQFF
>TRBV11-2|TRBJ1-2
CASSLSDGNYGYTF
>TRBV7-2|TRBJ2-7
CASSLLVLAYEQYF
>TRBV5-1|TRBJ2-7
CASSLGRLSPEQYF
>TRBV27|TRBJ1-5
CASRPYSNQPQHF
>TRBV4-3|TRBJ2-1
CASSQDSRAGSVNEQFF
>TRBV7-9|TRBJ2-3
CASSLGPNTDTQYF
>TRBV10-3|TRBJ2-7
CAVGIPDRASEQYF
>TRBV7-8|TRBJ1-5
CASSLTRRTSNQPQHF
>TRBV25-1|TRBJ1-2
CASSPSGGGYGYTF
>TRBV5-1|TRBJ1-6
CASSRPTAKTDNSPLHF
>TRBV7-2|TRBJ2-7
CASSRSYEQYF
>TRBV29-1|TRBJ2-3
CSGRLSGRAGDTQYF